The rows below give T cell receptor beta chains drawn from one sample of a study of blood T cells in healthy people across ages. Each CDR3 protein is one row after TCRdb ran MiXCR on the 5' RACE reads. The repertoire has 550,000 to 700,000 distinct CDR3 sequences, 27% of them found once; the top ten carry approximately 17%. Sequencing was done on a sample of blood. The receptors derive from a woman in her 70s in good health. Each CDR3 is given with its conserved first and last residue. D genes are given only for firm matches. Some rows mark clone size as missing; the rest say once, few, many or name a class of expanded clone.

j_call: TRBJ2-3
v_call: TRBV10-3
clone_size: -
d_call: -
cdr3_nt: TGTGCCATCAGGGAGGCGGGGAGCACAGATACGCAGTATTTT
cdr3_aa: CAIREAGSTDTQYF

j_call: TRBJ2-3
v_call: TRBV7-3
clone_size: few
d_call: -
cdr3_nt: TGTGCCAGCAGCTTAGTGGGACGGGTTACGGATACGCAGTATTTT
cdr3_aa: CASSLVGRVTDTQYF

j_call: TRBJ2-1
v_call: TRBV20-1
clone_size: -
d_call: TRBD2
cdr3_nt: TGCAGTGCTAGAGATAGACTAGCGGGGGTAAATGAGCAGTTCTTC
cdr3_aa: CSARDRLAGVNEQFF

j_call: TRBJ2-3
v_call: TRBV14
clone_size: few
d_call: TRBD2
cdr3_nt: TGTGCCAGCAGCCAAGATTACCTAGCGGGGGGGCAAGATACGCAGTATTTT
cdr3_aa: CASSQDYLAGGQDTQYF

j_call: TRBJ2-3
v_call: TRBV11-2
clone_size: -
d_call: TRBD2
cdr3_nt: TGTGCCAGCAGCTTAGTGGGCGGGGGGTTCACAGATACGCAGTATTTT
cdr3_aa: CASSLVGGGFTDTQYF

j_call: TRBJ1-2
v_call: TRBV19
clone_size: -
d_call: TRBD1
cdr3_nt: TGTGCCAGTAGTCTGCAGGGGGCGGGGAAGGATGGCTACACCTTC
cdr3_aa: CASSLQGAGKDGYTF

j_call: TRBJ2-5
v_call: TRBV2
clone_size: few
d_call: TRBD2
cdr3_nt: TGTGCCACTAGAGTGGAGCGGGGGGGCTGGGAGACCCAGTACTTC
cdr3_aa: CATRVERGGWETQYF

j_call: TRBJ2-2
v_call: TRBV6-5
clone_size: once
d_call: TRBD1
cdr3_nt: TGTGCCAGCAGTTATACAGGGGGTAACACCGGGGAGCTGTTTTTT
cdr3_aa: CASSYTGGNTGELFF

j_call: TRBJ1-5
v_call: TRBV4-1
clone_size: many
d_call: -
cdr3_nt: TGCGCCAGCAGCCCCGGGCCGGGAAGGGGTCAGCCCCAGCATTTT
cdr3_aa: CASSPGPGRGQPQHF

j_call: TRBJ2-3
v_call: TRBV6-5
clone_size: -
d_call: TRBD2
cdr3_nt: TGTGCCAGCAGTTACGCAACTAGCGGGGTGGGGGATACGCAGTATTTT
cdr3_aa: CASSYATSGVGDTQYF

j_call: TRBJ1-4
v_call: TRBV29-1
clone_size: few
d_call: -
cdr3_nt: TGCAGCGTTGGAGAAGGGGGGACTGAAAAACTGTTTTTT
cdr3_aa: CSVGEGGTEKLFF

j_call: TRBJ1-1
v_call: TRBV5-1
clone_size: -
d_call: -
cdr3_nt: TGCGCCAGCAGCCCGACCAGGGCCCCGAACACTGAAGCTTTCTTT
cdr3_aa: CASSPTRAPNTEAFF

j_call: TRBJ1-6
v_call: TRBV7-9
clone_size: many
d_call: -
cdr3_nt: TGTGCCAGCAGCTTCGCACAGAGATCACCCCTCCACTTT
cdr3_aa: CASSFAQRSPLHF

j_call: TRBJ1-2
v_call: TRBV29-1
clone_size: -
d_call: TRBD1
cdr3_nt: TGCAGCGCTGTCCCAGGGGGGGATGTCACCTTC
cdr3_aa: CSAVPGGDVTF

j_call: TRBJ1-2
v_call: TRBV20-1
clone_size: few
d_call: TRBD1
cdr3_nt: TGCAGTGCTAGGGGGGACAGGAACTATGGCTACACCTTC
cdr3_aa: CSARGDRNYGYTF

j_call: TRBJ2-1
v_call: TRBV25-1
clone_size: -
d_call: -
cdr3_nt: TGTGCCAGCTCTTATCCCGGGGGCTCCTACAATGAGCAGTTCTTC
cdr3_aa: CASSYPGGSYNEQFF

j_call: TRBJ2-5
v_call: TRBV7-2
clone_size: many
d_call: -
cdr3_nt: TGTGCCAGCAGCTTAGCGCGAGAGACCCAGTACTTC
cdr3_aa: CASSLARETQYF

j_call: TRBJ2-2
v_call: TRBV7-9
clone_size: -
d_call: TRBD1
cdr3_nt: TGTGCCAGCAGCTTCGGGACAGGGGCCGCCGGGGAGCTGTTTTTT
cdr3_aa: CASSFGTGAAGELFF

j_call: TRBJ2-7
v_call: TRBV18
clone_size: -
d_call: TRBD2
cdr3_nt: TGTGCCAGCTCACCAAGCCTAGCGGGGATAAGCTCCTACGAGCAGTACTTC
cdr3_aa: CASSPSLAGISSYEQYF

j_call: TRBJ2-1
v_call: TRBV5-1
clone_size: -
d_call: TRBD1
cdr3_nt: TGCGCCAGCAGCCACTTACAGGGGAACTCCTACAATGAGCAGTTCTTC
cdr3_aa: CASSHLQGNSYNEQFF

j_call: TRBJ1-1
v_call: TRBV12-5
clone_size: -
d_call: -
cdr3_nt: TGTGCTAGTGGTTTGAGCCTCCTGGCCCCTGAAGCTTTCTTT
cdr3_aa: CASGLSLLAPEAFF

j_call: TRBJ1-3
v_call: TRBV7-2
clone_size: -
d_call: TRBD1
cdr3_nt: TGTGCCAGCAGTATACAGGGGTTTCGCAGAAACACCATATATTTT
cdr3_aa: CASSIQGFRRNTIYF

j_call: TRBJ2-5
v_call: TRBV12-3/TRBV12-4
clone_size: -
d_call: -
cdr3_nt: TGTGCCAGCAGCTGGACCCTAACAGGTGGGGTTCGGGGGACCCAGTACTTC
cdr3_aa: CASSWTLTGGVRGTQYF

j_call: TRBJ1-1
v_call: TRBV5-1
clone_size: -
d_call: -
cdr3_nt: TGCGCCAGCAGAACCGGGTCAAGTGCTGAAGCTTTCTTT
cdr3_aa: CASRTGSSAEAFF

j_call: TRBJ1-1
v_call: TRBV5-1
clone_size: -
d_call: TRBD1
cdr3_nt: TGCGCCAGCAGCGGTACCCAGGGGGGTTTCACTGAAGCTTTCTTT
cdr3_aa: CASSGTQGGFTEAFF

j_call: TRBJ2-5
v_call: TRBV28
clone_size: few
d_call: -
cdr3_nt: TGTGCCAGCCGGACTACTGGGGAGCAGTACTTC
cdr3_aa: CASRTTGEQYF

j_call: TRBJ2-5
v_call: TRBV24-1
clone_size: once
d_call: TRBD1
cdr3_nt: TGTGCCAGCGCGGACAGGGGTGAAGAGACCCAGTACTTC
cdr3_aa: CASADRGEETQYF

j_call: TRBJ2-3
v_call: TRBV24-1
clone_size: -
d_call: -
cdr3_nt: TGTGCCACCAGTTGGAGGGGAGGCACAGATACGCAGTATTTT
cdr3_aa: CATSWRGGTDTQYF

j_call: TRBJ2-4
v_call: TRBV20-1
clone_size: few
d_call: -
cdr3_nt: TGCAGTGCTAGAGACGCTCTAGAGGCCAAAAACATTCAGTACTTC
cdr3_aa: CSARDALEAKNIQYF

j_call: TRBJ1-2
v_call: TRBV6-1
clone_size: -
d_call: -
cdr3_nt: TGTGCCAGCAGTGAACGTGGAACCGCCGGGCGTGGCTACACCTTC
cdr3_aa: CASSERGTAGRGYTF

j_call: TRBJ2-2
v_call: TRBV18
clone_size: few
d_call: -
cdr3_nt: TGTGCCAGCAGGGGAATCAACACCGGGGAGCTGTTTTTT
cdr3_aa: CASRGINTGELFF